Below, 16 T cell receptor beta chains from the same sample are listed, as sequenced in a study of human T cells and chemical hapten exposure. Time point in this sample: patch test 2, 6 weeks after DPC sensitization. As to treatment: therapeutic diphenylcyclopropenone sensitization with weekly scalp DPC. MiXCR was run by TCRdb on the RACE reads, yielding one entry per CDR3 protein. The repertoire holds about 82,000 distinct CDR3 sequences, with 10% as singletons. This material consisted of whole blood, taken in connection with sensitization to the hapten diphenylcyclopropenone (DPC). The receptors come from a woman aged 50 to 65 with alopecia areata. Some clones in this sample may be carry-over from other donors' samples.

This clonotype was counted many times. The chain is built from TRBV10-3 and TRBJ1-1, with D unclear. Germline V CDR1 and CDR2: ENHRY, SYGVKD. The CDR3 totals 13 residues. Trimming shortened V by 4 bases and J by 5 bases, and 11 bases separated the two germline ends. This CDR3 is CAISVLEDTEAFF. CDR3 in DNA: TGTGCCATCAGTGTCTTGGAAGATACTGAAGCTTTCTTT.

There are many counts of this clonotype. This chain joins TRBV29-1 and TRBJ1-2, with D perhaps matching TRBD1 (6 bases). Germline CDR1 and CDR2: SQVTM and ANQGSEA. V shed 5 bases and J shed 4 bases, with 14 bases lying between them. The CDR3 loop spans 13 amino acids. The CDR3 DNA sequence: TGCAGCGTTACTGCGGACAGAACCTATGGCTACACCTTC. Protein product: CSVTADRTYGYTF.

This clonotype occurred many times. V gene TRBV7-2 combines with J gene TRBJ1-4; no reliable D call. CDR1 SGHTA and CDR2 FQGNSA come from the germline V gene. CDR3 length equals 13 residues. Trimming took 5 bases from V and 3 from J, leaving 7 bases between them. CDR3 region: CASSPPSNEKLFF. CDR3 sequence (DNA): TGTGCCAGCAGCCCCCCATCTAATGAAAAACTGTTTTTT. Full variable domain (rest looked up from reference TRBV7-2 and TRBJ1-4): GAGVSQSPSNKVTEKGKDVELRCDPISGHTALYWYRQSLGQGLEFLIYFQGNSAPDKSGLPSDRFSAERTGGSVSTLTIQRTQQEDSAVYLCASSPPSNEKLFFGSGTQLSVL.

Only a few counts were recorded for this clonotype. CDR3 region: CSARDAGRGRNQPQHF. The DNA for the CDR3 is TGCAGTGCTAGAGATGCGGGGAGGGGACGTAATCAGCCCCAGCATTTT. The rearrangement links TRBV20-1 to TRBJ1-5; a weak D match, TRBD1 (5 bases). This CDR3 is built from 16 residues. The germline V and J ends were trimmed by 0 bases and 4 bases, with 16 bases remaining between them. CDR1 is DFQATT and CDR2 is SNEGSKA in the germline V gene (reference sequence).

This clonotype was found a few times. The CDR3 protein is CASRTGGTEAFF. In DNA, the CDR3 is TGTGCCAGCAGGACAGGGGGGACTGAAGCTTTCTTT. J is TRBJ1-1 and V is TRBV12-3 or TRBV12-4; TRBD1 agrees at 9 bases. Germline trimming cut 6 bases from V and 5 bases from J; bases unmatched to any gene: 1. This CDR3 is 12 amino acids long.

In this sample, this clonotype turned up a few times. The rearrangement links TRBV7-2 to TRBJ2-7; 9 nucleotides agree with TRBD2. From germline, CDR1 is SGHTA and CDR2 FQGNSA. There are 15 residues in the CDR3. Unmatched junction bases numbered 3, after V lost 1 base and J lost 2 bases. The CDR3: CASSLGAGGAYEQYF. The CDR3 DNA reads as TGTGCCAGCAGCTTAGGAGCGGGAGGTGCCTACGAGCAGTACTTC.

This clonotype was counted ten times or more. The chain links TRBV11-2 to TRBJ2-1, with 12 bases lining up with TRBD2. The CDR3 is made up of 13 amino acids. The germline CDR1 and CDR2 sequences are SGHAT and FQNNGV. V lost 7 bases and J lost 9; bases outside the gene matches: 4. The CDR3 DNA is TGTGCCAGCATGCTAGCGGGAGGGACTGAGCAGTTCTTC. This translates into CASMLAGGTEQFF.

In its sample, this clonotype was seen many times. The chain is built from TRBV20-1 and TRBJ2-3; the D is unclear. CDR1 DFQATT and CDR2 SNEGSKA come from the germline V gene (reference sequence). This CDR3 is 15 amino acids long. V was cut by 6 bases and J by 2 bases, with 18 bases left in between. CDR3 sequence reads: CSASSPWPPTDTQYF. In DNA, the CDR3 is TGCAGTGCGAGCTCGCCATGGCCCCCCACAGATACGCAGTATTTT.

This clonotype was picked up a small number of times. The rearrangement links TRBV18 to TRBJ2-7, with 8 bases that match TRBD2. The trim removed 5 bases at V and 1 base at J, leaving 10 bases unmatched. The CDR3 spans 16 residues. Germline V CDR1 and CDR2: KGHSH, LQKENI. The chain's CDR3 is CASSERAGASSYEQYF. Here the CDR3 DNA reads TGTGCCAGCTCAGAGAGAGCGGGAGCCTCATCCTACGAGCAGTACTTC.

This clonotype was recorded a few times. The chain combines TRBV14 with TRBJ2-7, with D possibly being TRBD1 or TRBD2 (5 bases each). The length of the CDR3 is 15 residues. Germline loops: CDR1 SGHDN, CDR2 FVKESK. V was shortened by 4 bases and J by 1 base, with 14 bases between the two germline ends. The CDR3: CASSPMGEGSYEQYF. In nucleotides, the CDR3 is TGTGCCAGCAGCCCTATGGGGGAAGGGTCCTACGAGCAGTACTTC.

This clonotype was picked up a small number of times. The chain combines TRBV2 with TRBJ2-1; 12 positions match TRBD2. Germline V CDR1 and CDR2: SNHLY, FYNNEI. The CDR3 consists of 15 residues. Losses at the gene ends were 6 bases for V and 7 bases for J; bases not matched to a gene: 7. CDR3 region: CASSQLAGGGNEQFF. In DNA form, the CDR3 reads TGTGCCAGCAGCCAACTAGCGGGAGGTGGAAATGAGCAGTTCTTC.

This clonotype was picked up a small number of times. This chain connects TRBV2 to TRBJ2-1, with TRBD2 matching 13 bases. V trimming: 5 bases; J trimming: 5 bases; junction bases outside the gene matches: 3. Per the germline V gene, CDR1 is SNHLY and CDR2 is FYNNEI. CDR3 size: 15 residues. In DNA form, the CDR3 reads TGTGCCAGCAGTATACTAGCGGGAGGGAACAATGAGCAGTTCTTC. Its protein is CASSILAGGNNEQFF.

At least ten counts were recorded for this clonotype. V is TRBV20-1 and J is TRBJ2-3; no firm D call. CDR3 length: 17 residues. Trimming removed 5 bases at V and 1 base at J, with 22 bases between. CDR1 DFQATT and CDR2 SNEGSKA come from the germline V gene (reference sequence). The CDR3 reads CSALTDLPDEGTDTQYF. DNA of the CDR3: TGCAGTGCTTTAACGGACCTCCCGGACGAGGGCACAGATACGCAGTATTTT.

This clonotype was detected a few times. This chain joins TRBV29-1 and TRBJ2-1, with unresolved D. Germline CDR1 and CDR2: SQVTM and ANQGSEA. The CDR3 totals 17 residues. Trimming left V 8 bases short and J 2 bases short, with 25 bases between. CDR3 sequence (DNA): TGCAGCACCGAGATGGCAGGTAGCTTTTACGCCTACAATGAGCAGTTCTTC. Translation gives CSTEMAGSFYAYNEQFF.

The sample holds a few counts of this clonotype. V is TRBV9 and J is TRBJ1-5, with D unresolved. The germline V gene encodes CDR1 SGDLS and CDR2 YYNGEE. Trimming stripped 0 bases from V and 4 bases from J, with 8 bases between. The CDR3 length is 14 residues. CDR3 amino acids: CASSVAGENQPQHF. The CDR3 bases are TGTGCCAGCAGCGTAGCCGGGGAAAATCAGCCCCAGCATTTT.

This clonotype was recorded at least ten times. The chain employs TRBV4-1 and TRBJ2-6; D call uncertain. Germline values: CDR1 MGHRA, CDR2 YSYEKL. There are 15 residues in the CDR3. Trimming pared 1 base from V and 0 bases from J, leaving 4 bases between. The CDR3 protein is CASSQVSSGANVLTF. For the CDR3, the DNA is TGCGCCAGCAGCCAAGTCTCCTCTGGGGCCAACGTCCTGACTTTC.